The 28 T cell receptor beta chains below were found in one sample sequenced in a study of brain T cells in children with intractable seizures. Time point in this sample: blood from clinic visit 5 months post-surgery; TSC patient then seizure free. Libraries were prepared by immunoSEQ multiplex PCR; TCRdb keeps only in-frame clonotypes and omits some of them. The table lists about 340,000 clones, roughly 93% of them singletons. The material was peripheral blood, obtained 5 to 6 months after surgery. The receptors come from a boy under two years old with tuberous sclerosis and intractable seizures.

The V and J genes are TRBV5-1 and TRBJ1-1; D is ambiguous. Deletions cut 0 bases from V and 8 bases from J, with 8 bases between. The CDR3 is made up of 12 amino acids. The V gene's germline CDR1 is SGHRS and CDR2 YFSETQ. The chain's CDR3 is CASSLETGEAFF. Written as DNA, the CDR3 is TGCGCCAGCAGCTTGGAGACGGGAGAAGCTTTCTTT.

The V call is TRBV7-9, the J call TRBJ1-1; D possibly corresponds to TRBD1 (5 bases). Trimming removed 2 bases at V and 2 bases at J, with 9 bases between. Germline V gene lookup returns CDR1 SEHNR and CDR2 FQNEAQ (reference sequence). CDR3 length: 14 residues. The CDR3 protein is CASSLSGANTEAFF. The CDR3 nucleotides read TGTGCCAGCAGCTTATCCGGGGCAAACACTGAAGCTTTCTTT. Looking up the rest from reference TRBV7-9 and TRBJ1-1 gives the full variable domain: DTGVSQNPRHKITKRGQNVTFRCDPISEHNRLYWYRQTLGQGPEFLTYFQNEAQLEKSRLLSDRFSAERPKGSFSTLEIQRTEQGDSAMYLCASSLSGANTEAFFGQGTRLTVV.

This clone was counted a single time. The chain employs TRBV7-8 and TRBJ2-2; D ambiguous. The CDR3 runs to 17 residues. Germline CDR1 and CDR2: SGHVS and FQNEAQ. V was pared by 6 bases and J by 2 bases, with 19 bases between. The CDR3, as DNA: TGTGCCAGCAGTTCCTATGGGGTTTCTACTAACACCGGGGAGCTGTTTTTT. Encoded protein: CASSSYGVSTNTGELFF.

This clone has just one count. The chain carries TRBV10-2 and TRBJ1-1; no clear D. Per germline, CDR1 WSHSY and CDR2 SAAADI. Trimming took off 1 base at V and 12 bases at J, with 9 bases between the two ends. The CDR3 has 11 amino acids. CDR3 protein: CASSELEEPFF. As DNA, the CDR3 is TGCGCCAGCAGTGAGTTAGAGGAACCTTTCTTT.

V is TRBV30 and J is TRBJ2-7, with TRBD2 identical over 12 bases. V shed 3 bases and J 2 bases; nucleotides not matched to a gene: 2. This CDR3 has 14 amino acids. Germline V gene data show CDR1 as GTSNPN and CDR2 as SVGIG (reference sequence). The CDR3 region has the DNA TGTGCCTGGAGACTAGCGGGGGGCCCCTACGAGCAGTACTTC. Its translation is CAWRLAGGPYEQYF.

CDR3 in amino acids: CASSPTRGLNYGYTF. As DNA, the CDR3 is TGTGCCAGCAGCCCAACGAGGGGGCTTAACTATGGCTACACCTTC. This chain links TRBV27 with TRBJ1-2, with 7 bases aligning to TRBD1. The CDR3 loop spans 15 amino acids. Germline trimming cut 6 bases from V and 1 base from J; bases unmatched to any gene: 8. The germline V gene has CDR1 MNHEY and CDR2 SMNVEV (reference sequence).

CDR3 DNA: TGCGCCAGCAGCGTGGGTCTATCTGGAAACACCATATATTTT. It codes for CASSVGLSGNTIYF. The V call is TRBV5-1, the J call TRBJ1-3, with D hard to call. CDR1 and CDR2 from the germline V gene are SGHRS and YFSETQ. The V gene lost 4 bases and the J gene lost 1 base, with 9 bases spanning the gap. This CDR3 is 14 amino acids long.

About this clone itself: The identical CDR3 is also encoded by other nucleotide sequences in the sample. The gene calls are TRBV18 and TRBJ2-7, with TRBD1 matching 8 bases. The CDR3 extends over 13 amino acids. CDR1 and CDR2 (germline): KGHSH, LQKENI. V dropped 3 bases and J dropped 5; count of bases not matched to a gene: 3. CDR3 loop: CASSPDRVNEQYF. CDR3 coding DNA: TGTGCCAGCTCACCGGACAGGGTCAACGAGCAGTACTTC.

V is TRBV27 and J is TRBJ1-2, with 9 bases aligning to TRBD1. Germline trimming cut 5 bases from V and 5 bases from J; bases unmatched to any gene: 9. Germline CDR1 MNHEY, CDR2 SMNVEV (reference sequence). This CDR3 is 15 amino acids long. CDR3 sequence (DNA): TGTGCCAGCAGTCCATATTCGACAGGGGGGTATGGCTACACCTTC. It is translated as CASSPYSTGGYGYTF.

The chain uses TRBV7-3 and TRBJ2-7; D call uncertain. V dropped 2 bases and J dropped 6 bases, with 14 bases sitting between them. Germline V gene lookup returns CDR1 SGHTA and CDR2 FQGTGA. The CDR3 runs 14 residues. This CDR3 reads CASSLVEPPSEQYF. The CDR3 DNA reads as TGTGCCAGCAGCTTAGTCGAGCCACCTTCCGAGCAGTACTTC.

J is TRBJ2-7 and V is TRBV7-9, with TRBD1 identical over 10 bases. From germline, CDR1 is SEHNR and CDR2 FQNEAQ (reference sequence). The trim removed 3 bases at V and 3 bases at J, leaving 5 bases unmatched. There are 15 residues in the CDR3. CDR3 in DNA: TGTGCCAGCAGCTTCACAGGACAGGGGGTCTACGAGCAGTACTTC. Its translation: CASSFTGQGVYEQYF.

The V call is TRBV9, the J call TRBJ2-7; D remains unclear. Trimming took off 0 bases at V and 5 bases at J, with 6 bases between the two ends. The CDR3 spans 12 residues. Germline V lookup: CDR1 SGDLS, CDR2 YYNGEE. The CDR3 nucleotides read TGTGCCAGCAGCGTAGATCAACACGAGCAGTACTTC. Translating it yields CASSVDQHEQYF.

The chain joins TRBV19 to TRBJ1-5, with 7 positions matching TRBD1. The CDR3 is 15 residues long. J gave up 3 bases and V 7 bases, and 9 bases lay outside the gene matches. Germline assignment: CDR1 LNHDA and CDR2 SQIVND (reference sequence). The DNA for the CDR3 is TGTGCCAGTACTCCTCAAGGGACAGCCAATCAGCCCCAGCATTTT. It encodes CASTPQGTANQPQHF.

V and J are TRBV7-8 and TRBJ2-6, with 7 bases that match TRBD1. There are 16 residues in the CDR3. V shed 2 bases, J shed 11 bases, and the junction held 12 bases outside the gene matches. Germline lookup yields CDR1 SGHVS and CDR2 FQNEAQ. Here the CDR3 DNA reads TGTGCCAGCAGCTTACCACGGACAGGTCTCGTCCACGTCCTGACTTTC. Residues: CASSLPRTGLVHVLTF.

The rearrangement links TRBV15 to TRBJ2-1, with 11 bases fitting TRBD2. Germline CDR1 reads LNHNV; CDR2 reads YYDKDF (reference sequence). V shed 2 bases, J shed 5 bases, and the junction held 2 bases outside the gene matches. The CDR3 is made up of 15 amino acids. CDR3 sequence (DNA): TGTGCCACCAGCAGATTAGCGGGAGGGAACAATGAGCAGTTCTTC. Amino acid sequence: CATSRLAGGNNEQFF.

The chain couples TRBV6-5 to TRBJ2-2; 7 bases are shared with TRBD1. Per germline, CDR1 MNHEY and CDR2 SVGAGI. The CDR3 runs 16 residues. The V segment lost 3 bases and the J segment 1 base; nucleotides outside the gene matches: 5. The CDR3 sequence: CASSYLGQQNTGELFF. The CDR3 DNA reads TGTGCCAGCAGTTATTTGGGACAGCAGAACACCGGGGAGCTGTTTTTT.

The chain carries TRBV25-1 and TRBJ1-2; D gene unclear. V was clipped by 3 bases and J by 0 bases, with 5 bases between them. CDR3 length: 13 residues. The germline CDR1 and CDR2 sequences are MGHDK and SYGVNS. The CDR3 loop is CASSDRANYGYTF. The CDR3, as DNA: TGTGCCAGCAGTGATCGCGCTAACTATGGCTACACCTTC.

The chain uses TRBV4-1 and TRBJ1-1; D not certain. The CDR3 contains 15 residues. From germline, CDR1 is MGHRA and CDR2 YSYEKL. The V and J ends lost 0 bases and 1 base respectively, with 9 bases between them. The CDR3 nucleotides are TGCGCCAGCAGCCAAGATTACCCAGGGAACACTGAAGCTTTCTTT. It is translated as CASSQDYPGNTEAFF.

The chain is built from TRBV4-1 and TRBJ2-2; maybe TRBD1 (6 bases). There are 17 residues in the CDR3. Germline loops: CDR1 MGHRA, CDR2 YSYEKL. V lost 6 bases, J lost 0 bases, and 17 bases lay in between. CDR3 region: CASRQSGTPANTGELFF. The CDR3 DNA is TGCGCCAGCAGGCAATCGGGGACACCCGCGAACACCGGGGAGCTGTTTTTT.

The gene calls are TRBV28 and TRBJ2-3, with D hard to call. The germline V gene has CDR1 MDHEN and CDR2 SYDVKM. CDR3 length equals 13 residues. V shed 4 bases and J shed 3 bases, with 8 bases lying between them. CDR3 in amino acids: CASSYLRTDTQYF. The CDR3 DNA sequence: TGTGCCAGCAGTTATCTTCGGACAGATACGCAGTATTTT.

The J gene is TRBJ1-2, the V gene TRBV5-1, with D possibly TRBD1 on 5 matching bases. The V gene lost 7 bases and the J gene lost 6 bases, with 13 bases spanning the gap. The CDR3 spans 12 residues. CDR1 is SGHRS and CDR2 is YFSETQ in the germline V gene. CDR3 nucleotides: TGCGCCAGCCGGGGACGAGGGGATGGCTACACCTTC. Residues: CASRGRGDGYTF. Full variable domain (missing parts from reference TRBV5-1 and TRBJ1-2): KAGVTQTPRYLIKTRGQQVTLSCSPISGHRSVSWYQQTPGQGLQFLFEYFSETQRNKGNFPGRFSGRQFSNSRSEMNVSTLELGDSALYLCASRGRGDGYTFGSGTRLTVV.

The chain links TRBV2 to TRBJ2-1, with 8 bases matching TRBD2. Per the germline V gene, CDR1 is SNHLY and CDR2 is FYNNEI. V dropped 4 bases and J dropped 8; count of bases not matched to a gene: 13. The CDR3 covers 16 residues. This CDR3 reads CASSGNLGLASDEQFF. DNA for the CDR3: TGTGCCAGCAGTGGAAATCTAGGACTAGCAAGTGATGAGCAGTTCTTC.

The chain carries TRBV11-2 and TRBJ2-1; TRBD2 aligns across 8 bases. The CDR3 is 20 residues long. Germline CDR1 SGHAT, CDR2 FQNNGV. Trimming cost V 0 bases and J 5 bases; bases outside gene matches: 18. The CDR3 nucleotides are TGTGCCAGCAGCTTAGATCTCAGCGGGAGTACCCCCTGGACGGACAATGAGCAGTTCTTC. Protein sequence: CASSLDLSGSTPWTDNEQFF.

This chain uses TRBV9 with TRBJ2-3; D tentatively fits TRBD1 or TRBD2 (6 bases each). CDR1 is SGDLS, CDR2 YYNGEE, per germline. This CDR3 comprises 14 residues. Trimming shortened V by 2 bases and J by 2 bases, and 9 bases separated the two germline ends. The CDR3 bases are TGTGCCAGCAGCGTCGGGGGCTACACAGATACGCAGTATTTT. Translation: CASSVGGYTDTQYF.

The chain combines TRBV24-1 with TRBJ1-2; 9 bases are shared with TRBD1. CDR3 length: 14 amino acids. Losses at the gene ends were 3 bases for V and 6 bases for J; bases not matched to a gene: 4. The germline V gene has CDR1 KGHDR and CDR2 SFDVKD. CDR3 region: CATSDPTGGHGYTF. The CDR3, as DNA: TGTGCCACCAGTGATCCTACAGGGGGCCATGGCTACACCTTC.

This chain uses TRBV12-3 or TRBV12-4 with TRBJ1-1, with a possible D match to TRBD1 (5 bases). The CDR3 runs 13 residues. V shed 4 bases and J shed 2 bases, with 8 bases lying between them. The CDR3 DNA follows: TGTGCCAGCAGTTGGGGGACTAACACTGAAGCTTTCTTT. Translation: CASSWGTNTEAFF.

The chain is built from TRBV5-1 and TRBJ1-2; 11 bases line up with TRBD1. The CDR3 is 15 amino acids. From germline, CDR1 is SGHRS and CDR2 YFSETQ. J was trimmed by 5 bases and V by 0 bases; bases with no gene match: 3. The CDR3, as DNA: TGCGCCAGCAGCTTGGATGGGACAGGGGGTTATGGCTACACCTTC. Translated: CASSLDGTGGYGYTF.

This clone showed up just a few times. J is TRBJ1-4 and V is TRBV30; D gene unclear. The germline CDR1 and CDR2 sequences are GTSNPN and SVGIG (reference sequence). Trimming shortened V by 3 bases and J by 0 bases, and 14 bases separated the two germline ends. The length of the CDR3 is 16 residues. CDR3: CAWRRGRSATNEKLFF. CDR3 in DNA: TGTGCCTGGAGGCGGGGTAGGAGTGCAACTAATGAAAAACTGTTTTTT.